The sample holds many counts of the clone carrying this T cell receptor beta chain. Original analysis: The authors estimated nucleated cell counts from reference gene primer amplification. Using immunoSEQ multiplex PCR, the repertoire was profiled, and TCRdb retains in-frame clones only, with some absent. V and J calls and clone size are copied from that table; D and trimming were computed from the DNA. The profile covers 150,000 to 200,000 clones, with around 86% appearing a single time and less than 3.5% taken by the ten largest. Losses at the gene ends were 6 bases for V and 5 bases for J; bases not matched to a gene: 1. CDR1 is MNHNY and CDR2 is SVGAGI in the germline V gene (reference sequence). CDR3 length equals 13 residues. The data were obtained in a study of blood T cell repertoires in COVID-19. Study context: T cells, B-cell-depleted T cells, or PBMCs provided the cDNA or gDNA that served as material.

This chain uses TRBV6-6 with TRBJ1-5, with 10 bases fitting TRBD1. This TCR was sampled from a man aged 70 or older with acute or convalescent COVID-19. The source material was peripheral blood. The CDR3 nucleotides read TGTGCCAGCAGAGGACAGGGGGATCAGCCCCAGCATTTT. This encodes CASRGQGDQPQHF.